This T cell receptor beta chain appears in the sequencing data of a study of cytomegalovirus exposure and HLA in healthy donors. Study background: A later analysis reported the 100 to 150 validation repertoires used the same platform as the 666 first-cohort repertoires. Findings and limits, study-wide: A few chains tied to CMV proved CMV antigen-specific in vitro. Cytomegalovirus association was listed for approximately 160 TCR beta chains.

Worth noting for this clone: The target antigen is unknown.

Assay: immunoSEQ multiplex PCR; the TCRdb copy retains only in-frame clones and omits some. The sample has some 180,000 clones, approximately 86% seen once. The source is a man aged 25 to 45 in good health and CMV-seropositive. Sequenced material: PBMCs.

The CDR3 bases are TGTGCCAGCAGCTTTTCCGGGGTCCACGAGCAGTACTTC. It specifies CASSFSGVHEQYF. J is TRBJ2-7 and V is TRBV5-4, with a possible D match to TRBD2 (5 bases). The V end lost 2 bases, the J end lost 5 bases, and 11 bases lay between the germline ends. CDR1 and CDR2 (germline): SGHNT, YYREEE (reference sequence). The CDR3 contains 13 residues.